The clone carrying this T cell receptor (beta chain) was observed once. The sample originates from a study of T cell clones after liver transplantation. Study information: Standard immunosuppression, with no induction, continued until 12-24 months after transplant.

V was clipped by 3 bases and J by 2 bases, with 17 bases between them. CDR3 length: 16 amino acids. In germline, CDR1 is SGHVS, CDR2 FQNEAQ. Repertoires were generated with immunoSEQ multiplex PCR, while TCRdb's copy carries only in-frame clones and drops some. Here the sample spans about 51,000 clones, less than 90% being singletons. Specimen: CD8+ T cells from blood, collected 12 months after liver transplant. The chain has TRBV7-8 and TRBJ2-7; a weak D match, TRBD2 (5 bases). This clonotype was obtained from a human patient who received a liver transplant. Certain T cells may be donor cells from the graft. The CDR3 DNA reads TGTGCCAGCAGCTTCGGGAACCTCGCCGAGACCTACGAGCAGTACTTC. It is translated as CASSFGNLAETYEQYF.